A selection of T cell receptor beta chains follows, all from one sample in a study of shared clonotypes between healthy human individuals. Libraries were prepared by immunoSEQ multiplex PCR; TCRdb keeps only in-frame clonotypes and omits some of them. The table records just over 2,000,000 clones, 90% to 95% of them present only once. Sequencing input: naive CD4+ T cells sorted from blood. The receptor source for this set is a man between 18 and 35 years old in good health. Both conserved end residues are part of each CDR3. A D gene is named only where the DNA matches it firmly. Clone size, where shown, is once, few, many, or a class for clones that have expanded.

CATGRPGQGAGYTF	TGTGCCACCGGGAGACCGGGACAGGGGGCGGGCTACACCTTC	TRBD1	.	TRBJ1-2	TRBV6-5
CAWSRRNPWGSYEQYF	TGTGCCTGGAGTCGAAGGAACCCATGGGGCTCCTACGAGCAGTACTTC	.	.	TRBJ2-7	TRBV30
CAIGEARGIYGYTF	TGTGCCATCGGTGAAGCCAGGGGTATCTATGGCTACACCTTC	.	.	TRBJ1-2	TRBV10-3
CASSETTGNTIYF	TGTGCCAGTAGCGAGACAACTGGAAACACCATATATTTT	.	.	TRBJ1-3	TRBV6-1
CASSRRDREEEQYF	TGTGCCAGCAGTCGCCGGGACAGGGAGGAAGAGCAGTACTTC	TRBD1	.	TRBJ2-7	TRBV27
CASSYSRQGRTEAFF	TGTGCCAGCAGTTACTCGAGGCAGGGCCGCACTGAAGCTTTCTTT	.	few	TRBJ1-1	TRBV6-5
CASSLGTSWFGELFF	TGTGCCAGCAGCCTCGGGACTAGTTGGTTCGGGGAGCTGTTTTTT	TRBD2	.	TRBJ2-2	TRBV5-6
CASRSRGLAYYEQYF	TGTGCCAGCAGGTCCCGGGGACTAGCGTACTACGAGCAGTACTTC	TRBD2	.	TRBJ2-7	TRBV6-5
CASSILQGDGGYTF	TGCGCCAGCAGCATACTACAGGGGGATGGTGGCTACACCTTC	TRBD1	.	TRBJ1-2	TRBV5-1
CASSQDRLAGELFF	TGCGCCAGCAGCCAAGATAGACTAGCTGGGGAGCTGTTTTTT	TRBD2	.	TRBJ2-2	TRBV4-3
CASSIRDRGRDEQFF	TGTGCCAGTAGTATCCGGGACAGGGGGCGCGATGAGCAGTTCTTC	TRBD1	once	TRBJ2-1	TRBV19
CASSPPSASSTDTQYF	TGTGCCAGCTCACCACCGAGCGCCTCTAGCACAGATACGCAGTATTTT	.	once	TRBJ2-3	TRBV18
CASSTPDRATMNTEAFF	TGTGCCAGCAGCACTCCGGACAGGGCCACAATGAACACTGAAGCTTTCTTT	TRBD1	.	TRBJ1-1	TRBV28
CASSLAGSQQTDYGYTF	TGCGCCAGCAGCTTGGCCGGGTCCCAACAGACAGACTATGGCTACACCTTC	.	.	TRBJ1-2	TRBV5-1
CAWSRTSGSTDTQYF	TGTGCCTGGAGTCGGACTAGCGGGAGCACAGATACGCAGTATTTT	TRBD2	.	TRBJ2-3	TRBV30
CASSTQEGDEQYF	TGTGCCAGCAGTACCCAAGAGGGAGACGAGCAGTACTTC	.	.	TRBJ2-7	TRBV6-1
CASSLAGGDWETQYF	TGTGCCAGCAGCTTAGCCGGGGGGGACTGGGAGACCCAGTACTTC	TRBD2	.	TRBJ2-5	TRBV5-4
CASSRGPGNQPQHF	TGCGCCAGCTCGCGGGGCCCAGGCAATCAGCCCCAGCATTTT	.	once	TRBJ1-5	TRBV5-1
CAWSTTGVYGYTF	TGTGCCTGGAGTACAACAGGGGTCTATGGCTACACCTTC	TRBD1	.	TRBJ1-2	TRBV30
CASSEGTGSYTIYF	TGTGCCAGCAGCGAAGGGACAGGAAGCTACACCATATATTTT	TRBD1	.	TRBJ1-3	TRBV9
CASSLAGVQETQYF	TGTGCCAGCAGCTTAGCGGGGGTCCAAGAGACCCAGTACTTC	.	.	TRBJ2-5	TRBV7-2
CSVSQRTLNNEKLFF	TGCAGCGTTAGCCAGAGGACGCTTAATAATGAAAAACTGTTTTTT	.	once	TRBJ1-4	TRBV29-1
CASSRTGVFEQYF	TGCGCCAGCAGCCGCACAGGGGTGTTCGAGCAGTACTTC	TRBD1	.	TRBJ2-7	TRBV4-1
CASSLAGTSVYEQYF	TGTGCCAGCAGCTTGGCAGGGACTAGCGTCTACGAGCAGTACTTC	TRBD2	.	TRBJ2-7	TRBV5-6
CASSPHGREQFF	TGTGCCAGCAGCCCTCACGGGAGGGAGCAGTTCTTC	TRBD2	.	TRBJ2-1	TRBV7-8
CASSQFFEGGAYEQYF	TGCGCCAGCAGCCAATTTTTTGAGGGGGGCGCCTACGAGCAGTACTTC	.	.	TRBJ2-7	TRBV4-3
CASSEYSNQPQHF	TGTGCCAGCAGTGAGTATAGCAATCAGCCCCAGCATTTT	.	.	TRBJ1-5	TRBV6-4
CASSSSQGLNYGYTF	TGCGCCAGCAGCTCCAGTCAGGGGCTAAACTATGGCTACACCTTC	.	.	TRBJ1-2	TRBV5-1
CASSSRALDEKLFF	TGTGCCAGCAGCTCGCGGGCGTTGGACGAAAAACTGTTTTTT	.	.	TRBJ1-4	TRBV5-6
CASSASAGEQYF	TGTGCCAGCAGTGCGAGCGCTGGCGAGCAGTACTTC	.	.	TRBJ2-7	TRBV25-1
CASSVDATSSGEQYF	TGTGCCAGCAGCGTAGACGCGACTAGTAGTGGCGAGCAGTACTTC	.	.	TRBJ2-7	TRBV9
CASSSATGSIAAAQYF	TGTGCCAGCAGCTCCGCGACAGGGTCCATCGCAGCTGCGCAGTACTTC	TRBD1	.	TRBJ2-7	TRBV5-4
CASSPNYEQYF	TGTGCCAGCAGCCCGAACTACGAGCAGTACTTC	.	.	TRBJ2-7	TRBV7-8
CASSPRQGRGDTQYF	TGTGCCAGTAGTCCCCGACAGGGGAGAGGGGATACGCAGTATTTT	TRBD1	.	TRBJ2-3	TRBV19
CASSRSPGSDTQYF	TGCGCCAGCAGCCGGAGCCCAGGATCAGATACGCAGTATTTT	.	once	TRBJ2-3	TRBV5-1
CSAENEKLFF	TGCAGTGCGGAAAATGAAAAACTGTTTTTT	.	.	TRBJ1-4	TRBV20-1
CASWTVNQPQHF	TGTGCCAGCTGGACAGTAAATCAGCCCCAGCATTTT	.	.	TRBJ1-5	TRBV6-5
CASNSGGANSPLHF	TGTGCCAGCAACTCAGGGGGCGCTAATTCACCCCTCCACTTT	TRBD1	.	TRBJ1-6	TRBV2
CASSLNLNTGELFF	TGTGCCAGCAGCCTTAACTTGAACACCGGGGAGCTGTTTTTT	.	.	TRBJ2-2	TRBV11-2